The 24 T cell receptor beta chains in this list originate from one sample, sequenced in a study of metastatic and nonmetastatic thyroid tumors. All patients reached thyroid surgery having received no treatment beforehand. Via MiXCR, TCRdb re-called the PCR reads. The repertoire consists of about 15,000 clones, with about 3.7% occurring once and the leading ten covering 20% to 30%. Sequencing was done on a sample of tumor tissue. These receptors came from a female donor with papillary thyroid cancer or a benign thyroid nodule (not recorded which). Some clones in this sample may be carry-over from other donors' samples.

The CDR3 sequence is CASSEFRTSGTSTDTQYF. Here the CDR3 DNA reads TGTGCCAGCAGTGAATTTCGGACTAGCGGGACTAGCACAGATACGCAGTATTTT. J is TRBJ2-3 and V is TRBV6-1; 12 nucleotides match TRBD2. Trimming cost V 2 bases and J 0 bases; bases outside gene matches: 6. CDR1 and CDR2 from the germline V gene are MNHNS and SASEGT. This CDR3 region has 18 residues.

This clone was detected only a few times. The germline gene is not matched at one end of the junction; a read error may be the cause. The chain combines TRBV3-1 with TRBJ1-6; D uncertain. Germline CDR1 and CDR2: LGHDT and YNNKEL (reference sequence). The CDR3 totals 12 residues. The CDR3 bases are TGTGCCAGCAGCCAACGAGATTCCCCCCTCCACTTT. Translating it yields CASSQRDSPLHF. Supplemented by reference TRBV3-1 and TRBJ1-6, the full variable domain reads DTAVSQTPKYLVTQMGNDKSIKCEQNLGHDTMYWYKQDSKKFLKIMFSYNNKELIINETVPNRFSPKSPDKAHLNLHINSLELGDSAVYFCASSQRDSPLHFGNGTRLTVT.

In this sample, this clone turned up many times. The J gene is TRBJ2-1, the V gene TRBV13; perhaps TRBD2 as D (6 bases). Germline values: CDR1 PRHDT, CDR2 FYEKMQ (reference sequence). The CDR3 spans 16 residues. V was pared by 4 bases and J by 5 bases, with 18 bases between. CDR3 region: CASSSRVGRGNNEQFF. CDR3 sequence (DNA): TGTGCCAGCAGCTCAAGGGTGGGGCGGGGAAACAATGAGCAGTTCTTC.

The sample holds many counts of this clone. At the DNA level, this CDR3 is encoded by other sequences in the same sample as well. CDR3 DNA sequence: TGTGCCAGCAGTGAAAGAGTAGATACGCAGTATTTT. Translation gives CASSERVDTQYF. This chain joins TRBV6-1 and TRBJ2-3; no clear D gene. CDR1 MNHNS and CDR2 SASEGT come from the germline V gene. Trimming pared 2 bases from V and 5 bases from J, leaving 5 bases between. The CDR3 consists of 12 residues.

In regard to this clone: Other nucleotide sequences from this sample produce the same CDR3. V gene TRBV6-4 combines with J gene TRBJ2-2; 11 nucleotides agree with TRBD2. CDR3 length: 17 amino acids. The germline V gene has CDR1 MRHNA and CDR2 SNTAGT. Unmatched junction bases numbered 12, after V lost 6 bases and J lost 6 bases. CDR3 residues: CASSPALAGDVAGELFF. CDR3 sequence (DNA): TGTGCCAGCAGCCCCGCACTAGCGGGAGACGTGGCCGGGGAGCTGTTTTTT.

The chain joins TRBV7-9 to TRBJ2-2; 8 positions match TRBD1. The germline gives CDR1 SEHNR, CDR2 FQNEAQ (reference sequence). V was pared by 2 bases and J by 7 bases, with 15 bases of the junction left unmatched. The length of the CDR3 is 18 residues. The CDR3 protein is CASSLYGGAGGADGELFF. The CDR3 coding sequence is TGTGCCAGCAGCTTATACGGGGGTGCAGGGGGCGCGGACGGGGAGCTGTTTTTT. The variable domain in full, with the rest retrieved from reference TRBV7-9 and TRBJ2-2, is DTGVSQNPRHKITKRGQNVTFRCDPISEHNRLYWYRQTLGQGPEFLTYFQNEAQLEKSRLLSDRFSAERPKGSFSTLEIQRTEQGDSAMYLCASSLYGGAGGADGELFFGEGSRLTVL.

This clone was detected only a few times. The chain combines TRBV28 with TRBJ1-1; D is uncertain. Between the trimmed V and J ends, which lost 6 bases and 3 bases, there was a span of 14 bases. Germline V lookup: CDR1 MDHEN, CDR2 SYDVKM. The CDR3 has 14 amino acids. The CDR3 loop is CASRPRSSYTEAFF. In DNA form, the CDR3 reads TGTGCCAGCAGACCCCGAAGCAGCTACACTGAAGCTTTCTTT.

This clone has more than one count but fewer than ten. The genes are TRBV6-1 and TRBJ1-2; weak D call: TRBD1 (5 bases). CDR3 size: 15 residues. V was cut by 0 bases and J by 3 bases, with 11 bases left in between. CDR1 and CDR2 (germline): MNHNS, SASEGT. The CDR3 spells CASSEAPTGDYGYTF. CDR3 sequence (DNA): TGTGCCAGCAGTGAAGCACCGACGGGGGACTATGGCTACACCTTC.

This clone was picked up a small number of times. The chain carries TRBV28 and TRBJ1-2; 7 bases map to TRBD1. Losses at the gene ends were 4 bases for V and 4 bases for J; bases not matched to a gene: 9. The CDR3 consists of 15 residues. From germline, CDR1 is MDHEN and CDR2 SYDVKM. CDR3 in DNA: TGTGCCAGCAGTTCCACCCCGGCAGGGGGCTATGGCTACACCTTC. This gives the protein CASSSTPAGGYGYTF.

This clone was picked up many times. The rearrangement joins TRBV28 to TRBJ1-4, with 9 nucleotides matching TRBD1. The CDR3 covers 15 residues. From germline, CDR1 is MDHEN and CDR2 SYDVKM. With V trimmed by 1 base and J by 6 bases, 3 bases remained unmatched. The CDR3 reads CASSLYRGRDEKLFF. The CDR3, as DNA: TGTGCCAGCAGTTTATACAGGGGGCGTGATGAAAAACTGTTTTTT.

This clone has only a few counts. A read error is possible here, since a much larger clone lies one base away. The chain employs TRBV6-4 and TRBJ2-3; 16 bases agree with TRBD2. The germline CDR1 and CDR2 sequences are MRHNA and SNTAGT. J was trimmed by 5 bases and V by 0 bases; bases with no gene match: 5. There are 18 residues in the CDR3. The CDR3 DNA reads TGTGCCAGCAGTGACTCGGGACTAGCGGGAGGGGGAGTAGATACGCAGTATTTT. It encodes CASSDSGLAGGGVDTQYF.

This clone was observed a handful of times. The CDR3 DNA reads TGTGCCAGCACCCGGGACAGGAAGGGTGATCAGCCCCAGCATTTT. Protein sequence: CASTRDRKGDQPQHF. The chain combines TRBV12-3 or TRBV12-4 with TRBJ1-5; 8 bases align to TRBD1. Trimming at V came to 7 bases and at J to 5 bases, leaving 10 bases not matched to a gene. The CDR3 sequence is 15 residues long.

In its sample, this clone was seen a few times. The V and J genes are TRBV2 and TRBJ2-7, with TRBD2 as a possible D gene (5 bases). The germline V and J ends were trimmed by 5 bases and 0 bases, with 17 bases remaining between them. The CDR3 is 16 amino acids. Germline loops: CDR1 SNHLY, CDR2 FYNNEI. CDR3 in DNA: TGTGCCAGCAGTTTCCGACAAGAGCGGAGCTCCTACGAGCAGTACTTC. It translates to CASSFRQERSSYEQYF.

This clone turned up a few times. The chain joins TRBV6-5 to TRBJ2-3; D may correspond to TRBD1 or TRBD2 (5 bases each). This CDR3 has 15 residues. CDR1 and CDR2 (germline): MNHEY, SVGAGI. Trimming left V 2 bases short and J 0 bases short, with 9 bases between. The CDR3: CASSYGGASTDTQYF. The CDR3 coding sequence is TGTGCCAGCAGTTACGGGGGAGCTAGCACAGATACGCAGTATTTT.

In its sample, this clone is medium-sized. The chain carries TRBV15 and TRBJ2-7; 8 bases are a match to TRBD1. V lost 3 bases to trimming and J lost 3 bases; unmatched junction nucleotides: 1. In germline, CDR1 is LNHNV, CDR2 YYDKDF (reference sequence). This CDR3 comprises 13 residues. CDR3 in DNA: TGTGCCACCAGCAGTGGGACAGGCTACGAGCAGTACTTC. It translates to CATSSGTGYEQYF.

Worth noting for this clone: One end of the junction varies from germline; a read error may be responsible. The V gene is TRBV6-1, the J gene TRBJ2-2, with D perhaps matching TRBD1 or TRBD2 (6 bases each). The CDR3 is 16 residues long. Per germline, CDR1 MNHNS and CDR2 SASEGT. CDR3 sequence reads: CASNRGPGADTEELFF. The DNA for the CDR3 is TGTGCCAGCAACAGAGGGCCGGGGGCGGACACCGAGGAGCTGTTTTTT.

The chain couples TRBV6-4 to TRBJ1-6, with D tentatively TRBD1 (6 bases). V dropped 3 bases and J dropped 6 bases, with 6 bases sitting between them. In germline, CDR1 is MRHNA, CDR2 SNTAGT. The CDR3 contains 13 residues. The CDR3 sequence: CASSEGANSPLHF. The CDR3 coding sequence is TGTGCCAGCAGTGAGGGGGCTAATTCACCCCTCCACTTT.

This clone rates as medium-sized. J is TRBJ2-3 and V is TRBV7-8, with a weak D call TRBD2 (5 bases). This CDR3 region has 13 residues. The V gene's germline CDR1 is SGHVS and CDR2 FQNEAQ. The V end lost 6 bases, the J end lost 6 bases, and 13 bases lay between the germline ends. CDR3 bases: TGTGCCAGCAGGCAACTAAGAGGGGATACGCAGTATTTT. Translating it yields CASRQLRGDTQYF.

This chain uses TRBV5-6 with TRBJ2-1, with D hard to call. V was pared by 0 bases and J by 6 bases, with 10 bases between. The germline CDR1 and CDR2 sequences are SGHDT and YYEEEE. This CDR3 has 14 amino acids. Here the CDR3 DNA reads TGTGCCAGCAGCTTGGGGTCGGTCGCCAATGAGCAGTTCTTC. Translated, it gives CASSLGSVANEQFF.

This clone was detected only a few times. CDR3 DNA sequence: TGCAGTGCTACACTCGGGTTAGAGTCCTATGGCTACACCTTC. It encodes CSATLGLESYGYTF. The V call is TRBV20-1, the J call TRBJ1-2; D gene unclear. Germline values: CDR1 DFQATT, CDR2 SNEGSKA (reference sequence). The CDR3 runs to 14 residues. The germline V and J ends were trimmed by 4 bases and 4 bases, with 16 bases remaining between them.

This clone was found a few times. CDR3 sequence (DNA): TGTGCCTTGACTCAGGAGTTCCATAATTCACCCCTCCACTTT. It specifies CALTQEFHNSPLHF. This rearrangement joins TRBV30 to TRBJ1-6; no definite D call. CDR1 GTSNPN and CDR2 SVGIG come from the germline V gene (reference sequence). With 7 bases removed from V and 5 bases from J, the gap between germline ends came to 15 bases. The CDR3 is 14 amino acids.

This rearrangement joins TRBV4-1 to TRBJ2-3; tentative D call: TRBD2 (5 bases). The CDR3 runs to 13 residues. Trimming stripped 2 bases from V and 8 bases from J, with 11 bases between. CDR1 and CDR2 (germline): MGHRA, YSYEKL. For the CDR3, the DNA is TGCGCCAGCAGCCAAAATACAGAGGGTACGCAGTATTTT. Amino acid sequence: CASSQNTEGTQYF.

V and J are TRBV6-1 and TRBJ2-2; D not certain. The CDR3 sequence is 13 residues long. CDR1 is MNHNS and CDR2 is SASEGT in the germline V gene. Trimming pared 6 bases from V and 7 bases from J, leaving 12 bases between. CDR3 bases: TGTGCCAGCAGGAGTGCCATGGGCGGGGAGCTGTTTTTT. Translation: CASRSAMGGELFF.

This clone was found many times. The chain carries TRBV20-1 and TRBJ2-7, with D perhaps TRBD2 (5 bases). CDR3 size: 16 residues. The germline V and J ends were trimmed by 1 base and 1 base, with 17 bases remaining between them. The germline V gene encodes CDR1 DFQATT and CDR2 SNEGSKA (reference sequence). For the CDR3, the DNA is TGCAGTGCTAGAGTTGAGACTACTGCTGATTCCTACGAGCAGTACTTC. It codes for CSARVETTADSYEQYF.